This T cell receptor beta chain stems from a study of molecular identifiers for immune sequencing clone quantification. Study results and limitations: It was shown that clones above 20 RNA copies held over 97% of effector molecules, but under 1% in naive cells. Spiked Jurkat TCR RNA originating from one cell could reportedly be identified amid more than 800,000 naive cells.

As for this clonotype: Antigen specificity is unknown.

The CDR3 length is 11 residues. V gave up 6 bases and J gave up 6 bases, with 6 bases separating them. Germline V gene sequence: CDR1 MDHEN, CDR2 SYDVKM. Naive CD8 T cells were picked out by sorting for CD8+CD4-CCR7+CD45RA+. As previously described, bulk TCR libraries were made using listed TCR primers. Using its own MiXCR run on the PCR reads, TCRdb lists one record per CDR3 protein. The repertoire holds over 600,000 distinct CDR3 sequences, with just under 20% as singletons. V is TRBV28 and J is TRBJ1-5; D is uncertain. The receptor was derived from a human donor in good health. Some libraries in this study had Jurkat cell RNA spiked in. Input material: naive CD8+ T cells from blood, with Jurkat cell RNA spiked in. Subset described: FACS-sorted CD8+CD4-CCR7+CD45RA+ naive T cells. This chain's CDR3 is CASRGSQPQHF. The CDR3, as DNA: TGTGCCAGCAGAGGCAGTCAGCCCCAGCATTTT. Full variable domain (remainder filled in from reference TRBV28 and TRBJ1-5): DVKVTQSSRYLVKRTGEKVFLECVQDMDHENMFWYRQDPGLGLRLIYFSYDVKMKEKGDIPEGYSVSREKKERFSLILESASTNQTSMYLCASRGSQPQHFGDGTRLSIL.